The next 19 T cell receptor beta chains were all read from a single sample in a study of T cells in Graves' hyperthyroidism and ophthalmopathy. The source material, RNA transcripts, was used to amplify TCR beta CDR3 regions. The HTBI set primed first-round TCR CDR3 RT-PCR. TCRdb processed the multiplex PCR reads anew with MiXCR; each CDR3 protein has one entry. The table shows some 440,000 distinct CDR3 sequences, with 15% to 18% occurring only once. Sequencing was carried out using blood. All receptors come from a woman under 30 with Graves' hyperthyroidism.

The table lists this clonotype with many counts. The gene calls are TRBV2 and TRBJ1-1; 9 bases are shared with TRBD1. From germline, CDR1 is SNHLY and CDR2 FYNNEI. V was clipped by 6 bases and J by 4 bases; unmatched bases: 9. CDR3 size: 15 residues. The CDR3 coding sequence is TGTGCCAGCAGGAATACAGGGGGCTGGGGCACTGAAGCTTTCTTT. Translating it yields CASRNTGGWGTEAFF.

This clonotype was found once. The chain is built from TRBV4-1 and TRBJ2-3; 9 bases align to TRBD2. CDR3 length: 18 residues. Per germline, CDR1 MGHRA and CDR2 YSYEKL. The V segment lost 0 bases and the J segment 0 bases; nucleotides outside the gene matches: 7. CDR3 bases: TGCGCCAGCAGCCAAGATCGGGCTAGCGGGGAGAGCACAGATACGCAGTATTTT. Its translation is CASSQDRASGESTDTQYF.

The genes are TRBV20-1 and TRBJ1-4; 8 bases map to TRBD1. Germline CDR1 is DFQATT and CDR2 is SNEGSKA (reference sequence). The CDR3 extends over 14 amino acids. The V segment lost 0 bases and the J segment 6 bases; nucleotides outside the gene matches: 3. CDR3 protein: CSARDGTGYEKLFF. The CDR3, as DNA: TGCAGTGCTAGAGATGGGACAGGTTATGAAAAACTGTTTTTT.

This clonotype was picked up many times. The CDR3 is CASSPGRYKNIQYF. The CDR3 DNA is TGTGCCAGCAGCCCCGGACGGTACAAAAACATTCAGTACTTC. The chain carries TRBV6-2 or TRBV6-3 and TRBJ2-4; D not resolved. Germline loops: CDR1 MNHEY, CDR2 SVGEGT. V lost 6 bases and J 3 bases, leaving 12 bases between the germline ends. CDR3 length: 14 amino acids.

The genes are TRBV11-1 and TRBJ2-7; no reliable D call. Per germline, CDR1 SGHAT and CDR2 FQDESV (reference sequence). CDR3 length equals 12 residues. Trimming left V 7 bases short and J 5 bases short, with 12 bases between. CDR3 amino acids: CASNETPDEQYF. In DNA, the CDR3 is TGTGCCAGCAACGAAACTCCCGACGAGCAGTACTTC. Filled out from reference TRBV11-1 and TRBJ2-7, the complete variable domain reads EAEVAQSPRYKITEKSQAVAFWCDPISGHATLYWYRQILGQGPELLVQFQDESVVDDSQLPKDRFSAERLKGVDSTLKIQPAELGDSAMYLCASNETPDEQYFGPGTRLTVT.

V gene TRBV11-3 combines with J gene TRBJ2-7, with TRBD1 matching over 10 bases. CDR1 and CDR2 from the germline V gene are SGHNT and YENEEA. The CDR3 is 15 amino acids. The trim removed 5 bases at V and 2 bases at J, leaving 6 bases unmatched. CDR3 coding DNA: TGTGCCAGCAGCGCATCCGGGACAGGGGCCTACGAGCAGTACTTC. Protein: CASSASGTGAYEQYF.

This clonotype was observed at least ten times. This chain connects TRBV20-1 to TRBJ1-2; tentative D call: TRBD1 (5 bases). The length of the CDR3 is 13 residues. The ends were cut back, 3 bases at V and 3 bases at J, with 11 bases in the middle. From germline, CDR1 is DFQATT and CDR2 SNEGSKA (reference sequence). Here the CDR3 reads CSASRRDYYGYTF. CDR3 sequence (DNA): TGCAGTGCTAGTAGGAGGGACTACTATGGCTACACCTTC.

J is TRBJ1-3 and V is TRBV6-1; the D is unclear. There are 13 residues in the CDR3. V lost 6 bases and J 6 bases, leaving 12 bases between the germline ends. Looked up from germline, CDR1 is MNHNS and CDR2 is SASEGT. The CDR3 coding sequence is TGTGCCAGCAGGAAAGAGGCAGCAAACACCATATATTTT. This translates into CASRKEAANTIYF.

The CDR3 sequence is CASRRGGTSTGELFF. Here the CDR3 DNA reads TGTGCCAGCCGGCGGGGGGGGACGAGCACCGGGGAGCTGTTTTTT. J is TRBJ2-2 and V is TRBV5-4, with 9 bases matching TRBD2. CDR3 length equals 15 residues. Germline V gene lookup returns CDR1 SGHNT and CDR2 YYREEE (reference sequence). V was pared by 7 bases and J by 4 bases, with 8 bases of the junction left unmatched.

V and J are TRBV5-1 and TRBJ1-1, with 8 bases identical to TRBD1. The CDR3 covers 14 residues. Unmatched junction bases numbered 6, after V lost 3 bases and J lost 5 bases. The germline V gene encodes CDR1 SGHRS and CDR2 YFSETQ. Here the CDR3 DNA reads TGCGCCAGCAGCTCGTTCGACAGGGGAACTGAAGCTTTCTTT. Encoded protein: CASSSFDRGTEAFF. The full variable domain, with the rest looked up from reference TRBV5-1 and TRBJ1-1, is KAGVTQTPRYLIKTRGQQVTLSCSPISGHRSVSWYQQTPGQGLQFLFEYFSETQRNKGNFPGRFSGRQFSNSRSEMNVSTLELGDSALYLCASSSFDRGTEAFFGQGTRLTVV.

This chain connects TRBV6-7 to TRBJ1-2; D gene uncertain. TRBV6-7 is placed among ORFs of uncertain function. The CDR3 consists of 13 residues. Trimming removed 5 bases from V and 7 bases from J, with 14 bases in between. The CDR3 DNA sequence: TGTGCCAGCAGTACCCCGGGCCTCCCTGGCTACACCTTC. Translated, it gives CASSTPGLPGYTF.

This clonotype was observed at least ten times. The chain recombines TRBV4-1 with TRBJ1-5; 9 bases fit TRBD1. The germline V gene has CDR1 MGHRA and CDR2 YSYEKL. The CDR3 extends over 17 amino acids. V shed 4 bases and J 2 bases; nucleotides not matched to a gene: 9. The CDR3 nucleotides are TGCGCCAGCAGCCCCCTCGGGACAGGGTCGGGCAATCAGCCCCAGCATTTT. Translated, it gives CASSPLGTGSGNQPQHF.

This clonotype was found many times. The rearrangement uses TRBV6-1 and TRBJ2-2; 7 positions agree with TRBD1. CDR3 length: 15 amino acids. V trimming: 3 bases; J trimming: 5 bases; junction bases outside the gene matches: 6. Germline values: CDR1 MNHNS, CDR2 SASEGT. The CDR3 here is CASSDMVRGTGELFF. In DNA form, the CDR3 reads TGTGCCAGCAGTGATATGGTCAGGGGGACCGGGGAGCTGTTTTTT.

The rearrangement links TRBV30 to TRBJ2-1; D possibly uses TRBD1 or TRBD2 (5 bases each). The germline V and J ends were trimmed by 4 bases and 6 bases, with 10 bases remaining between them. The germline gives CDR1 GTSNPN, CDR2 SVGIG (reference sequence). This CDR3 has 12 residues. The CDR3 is CAWTRGGNEQFF. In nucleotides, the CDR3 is TGTGCCTGGACCCGTGGGGGCAATGAGCAGTTCTTC.

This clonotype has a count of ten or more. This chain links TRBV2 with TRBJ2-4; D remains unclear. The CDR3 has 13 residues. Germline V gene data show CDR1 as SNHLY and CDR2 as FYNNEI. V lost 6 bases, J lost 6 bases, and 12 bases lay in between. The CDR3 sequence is CASSFEIANIQYF. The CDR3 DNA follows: TGTGCCAGCAGCTTCGAGATCGCAAACATTCAGTACTTC.

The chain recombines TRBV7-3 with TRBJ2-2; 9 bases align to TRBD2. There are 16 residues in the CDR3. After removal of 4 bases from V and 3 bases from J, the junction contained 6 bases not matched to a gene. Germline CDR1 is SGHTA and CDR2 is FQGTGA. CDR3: CASSSTSGSDTGELFF. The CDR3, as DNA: TGTGCCAGCAGCTCCACTAGCGGGTCGGACACCGGGGAGCTGTTTTTT.

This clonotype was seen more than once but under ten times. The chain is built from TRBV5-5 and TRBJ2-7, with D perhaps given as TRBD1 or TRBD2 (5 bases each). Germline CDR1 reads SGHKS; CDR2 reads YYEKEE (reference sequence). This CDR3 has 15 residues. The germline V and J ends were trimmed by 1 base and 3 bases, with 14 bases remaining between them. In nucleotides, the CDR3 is TGTGCCAGCAGCTTGCTTCCGTGGGGGAACTACGAGCAGTACTTC. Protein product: CASSLLPWGNYEQYF. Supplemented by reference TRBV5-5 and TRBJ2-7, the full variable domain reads DAGVTQSPTHLIKTRGQQVTLRCSPISGHKSVSWYQQVLGQGPQFIFQYYEKEERGRGNFPDRFSARQFPNYSSELNVNALLLGDSALYLCASSLLPWGNYEQYFGPGTRLTVT.

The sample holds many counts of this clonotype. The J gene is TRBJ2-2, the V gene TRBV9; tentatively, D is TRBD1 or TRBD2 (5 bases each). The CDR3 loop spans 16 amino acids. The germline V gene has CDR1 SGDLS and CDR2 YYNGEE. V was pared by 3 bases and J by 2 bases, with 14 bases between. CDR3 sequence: CASSGRDGLNTGELFF. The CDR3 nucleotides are TGTGCCAGCAGCGGACGGGACGGCTTAAACACCGGGGAGCTGTTTTTT.

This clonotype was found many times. The chain's CDR3 is CASRLRGTLNYGYTF. The CDR3 bases are TGTGCCAGCAGACTCAGGGGGACACTTAACTATGGCTACACCTTC. This chain uses TRBV2 with TRBJ1-2; 7 bases line up with TRBD1. CDR3 length: 15 residues. Trimming took 6 bases from V and 1 from J; bases not matched to a gene: 8. Germline V gene lookup returns CDR1 SNHLY and CDR2 FYNNEI. Full variable domain (remainder filled in from reference TRBV2 and TRBJ1-2): EPEVTQTPSHQVTQMGQEVILRCVPISNHLYFYWYRQILGQKVEFLVSFYNNEISEKSEIFDDQFSVERPDGSNFTLKIRSTKLEDSAMYFCASRLRGTLNYGYTFGSGTRLTVV.